Sequencing of this T cell receptor (beta chain) was carried out in a study of blood T cell repertoires in COVID-19. Study background: The analysed material was cDNA or gDNA that came from T cells, B-cell-depleted T cells, or PBMCs.

Participants had their cohort set by participant-reported clinical history. Those designated as exposed participants met a COVID-19 case within 2 weeks before study entry. Authors' analysis steps: Reference gene primer amplification yielded estimated nucleated cell counts. Libraries were prepared by immunoSEQ multiplex PCR; TCRdb keeps only in-frame clonotypes and omits some of them. The V and J calls and clone size come from that table; D and trimming were worked out from the DNA. The table lists about 220,000 clones, around 90% of them singletons. The CDR3 totals 13 residues. The germline gives CDR1 LGHDT, CDR2 YNNKEL (reference sequence). V was clipped by 5 bases and J by 7 bases, with 14 bases between them.

Sequencing used PBMCs or T cells enriched from blood (not recorded which). This clonotype was sampled from a man younger than 40 who had been exposed to COVID-19. The chain is built from TRBV3-1 (or the pseudogene TRBV3-2) and TRBJ2-5, with a weak D call TRBD1 (6 bases). CDR3 sequence (DNA): TGTGCCAGCAGCTCAGGGGTAGGGGGGACCCAGTACTTC. Protein: CASSSGVGGTQYF.